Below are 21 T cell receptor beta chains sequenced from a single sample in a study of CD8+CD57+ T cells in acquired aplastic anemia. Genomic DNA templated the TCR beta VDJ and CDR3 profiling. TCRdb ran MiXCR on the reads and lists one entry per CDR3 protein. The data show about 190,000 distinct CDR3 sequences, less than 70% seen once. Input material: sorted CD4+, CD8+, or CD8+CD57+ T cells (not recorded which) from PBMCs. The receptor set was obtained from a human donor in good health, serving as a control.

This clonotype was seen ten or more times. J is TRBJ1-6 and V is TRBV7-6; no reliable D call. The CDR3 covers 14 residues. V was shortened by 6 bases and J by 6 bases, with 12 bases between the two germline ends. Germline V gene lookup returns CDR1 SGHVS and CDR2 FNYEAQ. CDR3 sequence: CASRGYASNSPLHF. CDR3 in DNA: TGTGCCAGCAGAGGGTACGCCTCTAATTCACCCCTCCACTTT.

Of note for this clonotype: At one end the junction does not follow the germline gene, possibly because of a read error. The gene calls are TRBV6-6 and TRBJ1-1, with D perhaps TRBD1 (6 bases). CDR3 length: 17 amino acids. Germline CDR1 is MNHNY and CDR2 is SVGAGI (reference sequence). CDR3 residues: CAGSYSIPGAPNTEAFF. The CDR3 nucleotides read TGTGCCGGCAGTTACTCGATACCGGGGGCCCCGAACACTGAAGCTTTCTTT.

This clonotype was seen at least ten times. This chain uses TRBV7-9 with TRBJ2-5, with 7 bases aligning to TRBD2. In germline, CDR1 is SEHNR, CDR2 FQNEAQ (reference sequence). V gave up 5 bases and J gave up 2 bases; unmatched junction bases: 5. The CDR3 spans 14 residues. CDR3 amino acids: CASSQSAGQETQYF. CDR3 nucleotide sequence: TGTGCCAGCAGCCAGTCAGCGGGGCAAGAGACCCAGTACTTC.

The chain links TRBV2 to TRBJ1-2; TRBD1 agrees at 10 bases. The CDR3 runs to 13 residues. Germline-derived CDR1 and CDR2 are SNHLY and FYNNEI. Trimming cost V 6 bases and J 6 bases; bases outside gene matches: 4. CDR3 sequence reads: CASRKGQGNGYTF. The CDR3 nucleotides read TGTGCCAGCAGGAAGGGACAGGGGAATGGCTACACCTTC.

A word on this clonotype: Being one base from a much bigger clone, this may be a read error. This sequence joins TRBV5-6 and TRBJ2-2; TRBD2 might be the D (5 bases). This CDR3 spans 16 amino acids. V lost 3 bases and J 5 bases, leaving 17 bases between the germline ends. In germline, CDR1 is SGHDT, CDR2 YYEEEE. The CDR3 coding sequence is TGTGCCAGCAGCTCGATCCCTTATAGAGGGACCGGGGAGCTGTTTTTT. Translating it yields CASSSIPYRGTGELFF.

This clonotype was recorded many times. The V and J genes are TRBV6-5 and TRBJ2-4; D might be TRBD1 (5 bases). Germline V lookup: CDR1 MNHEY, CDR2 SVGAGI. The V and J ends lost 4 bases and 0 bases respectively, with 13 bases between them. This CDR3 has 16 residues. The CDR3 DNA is TGTGCCAGCAGTTCCCCTGTCGACAGAGCCAAAAACATTCAGTACTTC. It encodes CASSSPVDRAKNIQYF.

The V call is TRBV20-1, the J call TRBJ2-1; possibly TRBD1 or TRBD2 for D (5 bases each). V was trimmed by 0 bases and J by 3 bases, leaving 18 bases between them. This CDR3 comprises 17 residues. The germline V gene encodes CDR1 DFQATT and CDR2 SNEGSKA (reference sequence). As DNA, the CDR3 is TGCAGTGCTAGAGATCGGGCCGGGGCGAGGGACTACAATGAGCAGTTCTTC. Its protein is CSARDRAGARDYNEQFF.

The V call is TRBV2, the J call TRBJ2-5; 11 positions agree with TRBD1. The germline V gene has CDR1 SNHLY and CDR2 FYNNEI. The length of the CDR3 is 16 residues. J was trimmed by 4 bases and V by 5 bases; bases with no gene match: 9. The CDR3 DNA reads TGTGCCAGCAGTCCCAACGGACAGGGGGCCGGAGAGACCCAGTACTTC. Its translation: CASSPNGQGAGETQYF.

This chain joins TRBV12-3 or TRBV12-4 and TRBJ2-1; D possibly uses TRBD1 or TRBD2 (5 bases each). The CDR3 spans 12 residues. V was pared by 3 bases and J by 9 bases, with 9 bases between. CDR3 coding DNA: TGTGCCAGCAGTTTCGAGGGGAGTGAGCAGTTCTTC. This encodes CASSFEGSEQFF.

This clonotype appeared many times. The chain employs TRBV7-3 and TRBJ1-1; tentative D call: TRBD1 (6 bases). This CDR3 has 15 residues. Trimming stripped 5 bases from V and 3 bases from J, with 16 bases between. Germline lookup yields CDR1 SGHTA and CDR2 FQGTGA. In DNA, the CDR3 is TGTGCCAGCAGCGGAACAGGGCCGGGGGACACTGAAGCTTTCTTT. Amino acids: CASSGTGPGDTEAFF.

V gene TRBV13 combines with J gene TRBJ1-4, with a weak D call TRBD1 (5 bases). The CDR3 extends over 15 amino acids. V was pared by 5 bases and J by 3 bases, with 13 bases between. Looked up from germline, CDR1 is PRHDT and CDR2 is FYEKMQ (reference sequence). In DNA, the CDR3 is TGTGCCAGCAGCCCCTGGGGGGAAGCTAATGAAAAACTGTTTTTT. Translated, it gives CASSPWGEANEKLFF.

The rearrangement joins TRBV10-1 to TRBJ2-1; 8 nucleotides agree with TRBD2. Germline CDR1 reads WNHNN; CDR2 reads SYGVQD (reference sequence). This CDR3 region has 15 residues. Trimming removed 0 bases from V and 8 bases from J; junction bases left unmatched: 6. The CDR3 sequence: CASSESPGLAYEQFF. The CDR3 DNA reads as TGCGCCAGCAGTGAGTCCCCTGGACTAGCCTATGAGCAGTTCTTC.

As DNA, the CDR3 is TGCAGTGCTAGAGATCGTGTGAGGGGGAGTGAAAAACTGTTTTTT. Its translation: CSARDRVRGSEKLFF. This chain links TRBV20-1 with TRBJ1-4, with D perhaps TRBD1 (6 bases). The CDR3 is 15 residues long. Germline V CDR1 and CDR2: DFQATT, SNEGSKA (reference sequence). With 0 bases removed from V and 7 bases from J, the gap between germline ends came to 15 bases.

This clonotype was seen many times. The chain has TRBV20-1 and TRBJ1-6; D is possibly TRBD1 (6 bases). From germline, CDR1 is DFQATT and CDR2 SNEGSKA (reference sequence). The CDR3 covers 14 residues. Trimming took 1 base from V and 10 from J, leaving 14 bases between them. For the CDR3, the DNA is TGCAGTGCTAGAGCCACAGGGAACCAATCACCCCTCCACTTT. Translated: CSARATGNQSPLHF.

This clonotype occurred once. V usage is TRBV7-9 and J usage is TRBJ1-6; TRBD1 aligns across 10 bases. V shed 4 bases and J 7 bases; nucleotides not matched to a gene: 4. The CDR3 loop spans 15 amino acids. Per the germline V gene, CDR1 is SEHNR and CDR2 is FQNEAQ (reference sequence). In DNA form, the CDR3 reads TGTGCCAGCAGCTCCCAGGGACAGGGGAATTCACCCCTCCACTTT. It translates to CASSSQGQGNSPLHF.

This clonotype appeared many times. The CDR3 loop is CASSFHTGGEGAEAFF. CDR3 DNA sequence: TGTGCCAGCAGCTTTCACACAGGGGGTGAGGGGGCTGAAGCTTTCTTT. V and J are TRBV7-3 and TRBJ1-1; 8 bases agree with TRBD1. The J segment lost 6 bases and the V segment lost 3 bases, leaving 12 bases of the junction unmatched. The CDR3 runs 16 residues. CDR1 is SGHTA and CDR2 is FQGTGA in the germline V gene.

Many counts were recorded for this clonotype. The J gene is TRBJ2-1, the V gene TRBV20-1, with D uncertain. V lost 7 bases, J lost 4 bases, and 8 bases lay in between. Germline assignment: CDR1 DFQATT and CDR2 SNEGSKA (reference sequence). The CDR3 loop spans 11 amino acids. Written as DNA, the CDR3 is TGCAGTGTTCAGGATTACAATGAGCAGTTCTTC. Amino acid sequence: CSVQDYNEQFF.

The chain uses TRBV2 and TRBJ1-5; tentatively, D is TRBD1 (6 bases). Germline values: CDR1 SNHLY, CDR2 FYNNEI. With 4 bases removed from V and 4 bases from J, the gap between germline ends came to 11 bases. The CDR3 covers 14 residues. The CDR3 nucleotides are TGTGCCAGCAGTGCAGGGGTAGGGAATCAGCCCCAGCATTTT. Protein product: CASSAGVGNQPQHF.

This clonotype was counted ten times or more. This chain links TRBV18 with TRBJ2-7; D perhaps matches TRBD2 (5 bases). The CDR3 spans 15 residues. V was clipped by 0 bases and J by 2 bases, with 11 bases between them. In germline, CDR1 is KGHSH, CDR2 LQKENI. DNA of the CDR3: TGTGCCAGCTCACCACCGGCCCGGGGTACCTACGAGCAGTACTTC. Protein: CASSPPARGTYEQYF.

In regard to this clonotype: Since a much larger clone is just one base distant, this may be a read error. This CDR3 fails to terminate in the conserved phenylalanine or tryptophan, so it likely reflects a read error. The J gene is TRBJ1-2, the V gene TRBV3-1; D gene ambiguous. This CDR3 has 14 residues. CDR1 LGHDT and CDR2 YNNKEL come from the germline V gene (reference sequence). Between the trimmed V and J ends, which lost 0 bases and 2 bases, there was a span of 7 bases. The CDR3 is CASSQDRGNYGYTL. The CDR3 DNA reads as TGTGCCAGCAGCCAAGATCGCGGGAACTATGGCTACACCCTC.

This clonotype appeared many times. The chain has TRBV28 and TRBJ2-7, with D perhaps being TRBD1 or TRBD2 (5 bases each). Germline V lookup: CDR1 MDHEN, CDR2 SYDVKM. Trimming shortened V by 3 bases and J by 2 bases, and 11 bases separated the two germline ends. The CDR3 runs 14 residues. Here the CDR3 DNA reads TGTGCCAGCAGTTTTCGGGAAGGGGCCTACGAGCAGTACTTC. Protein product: CASSFREGAYEQYF.